This T cell receptor (beta chain) was profiled in a study of PD-1 blockade in classical Hodgkin lymphoma. Study-wide findings and caveats: The repertoire differences lack a defined cause, possibly disease activity or prior therapy. Complete responders entered with baseline diversity on par with newly diagnosed patients, the results showed. Lower baseline TCR diversity was reported for newly diagnosed patients than for healthy donors. Diversity in CD4+ TCRs, unlike that measured in CD8+ TCRs, had risen significantly by C4D1.

CDR1 is MNHEY, CDR2 SVGAGI, per germline. CDR3 length equals 15 residues. V was clipped by 1 base and J by 6 bases, with 13 bases between them. Generated by immunoSEQ multiplex PCR, the TCRdb table keeps only in-frame clones and is missing some. The table has approximately 70,000 clones, more than 85% seen once. Every single patient, without exception, relapsed after autologous stem cell transplantation, and brentuximab vedotin exposure varied. Turning to this clone: As yet, its antigen is unknown.

The genes are TRBV6-5 and TRBJ2-1, with a tentative D call TRBD2 (6 bases). Here the sequenced sample was peripheral blood mononuclear cells (PBMCs), taken at baseline. This receptor was obtained from a human donor with classical Hodgkin lymphoma. CDR3 DNA sequence: TGTGCCAGCAGTTACTACCGGCAGGGAGGCAATGAGCAGTTCTTC. Residues: CASSYYRQGGNEQFF.